This T cell receptor beta chain was sequenced during a study of blood T cell repertoires in COVID-19 (dated by TCRdb to 2018 to 2020). Context from the whole study: Samples from collaborators originated in the United States, Italy and Spain and spanned both the acute and convalescent phases of COVID-19. Subjects who had been exposed to COVID-19, were actively infected with it, or had recovered from it provided the deeply sampled blood TCRbeta repertoires that made up the dataset. Where HLA class I and class II types were available, the types were taken from metadata supplied by the sample provider, not from assay-based typing. The material from the prospective study consisted of cDNA or gDNA derived from T cells, B-cell-depleted T cells, or PBMCs. The samples were drawn from two sources: the first 160 participants of the ongoing ImmuneRACE study, and 1,254 subjects contributed by 6 global collaborators. A freely available public database, intended as a resource for researchers studying the immune response to SARS-CoV-2, is where the repertoires were released. Sample metadata almost always included a de-identified subject ID, COVID-19 status, age in years and sex.

One collaborating source in Seattle enrolled patients during active infection and followed them longitudinally through the course of disease. Each collaborating institution followed its own protocols to collect whole blood in K2EDTA tubes. Collaborator samples were shipped for TCRbeta analysis as frozen whole blood, isolated PBMCs, or DNA extracted from either sample type. As to this clone: Its antigen is still unknown. Qualities for individual bases were not recorded, and no much larger clone is one base off.

Points the paper makes about the study in general: The amount of clinical and demographic metadata varied by source and participant and was provided uncurated.

CDR1 and CDR2 are drawn from the germline V gene: SNHLY, FYNNEI. The V end loses 6 bases and the J end loses 6 bases, and a stretch of 5 bases separates them. The CDR3, cysteine through phenylalanine, is 11 amino acids long. The CDR3 DNA has 33 bases and is translated from base 1. TCRbeta CDR3 regions were amplified from genomic DNA using the immunoSEQ Assay, a bias-controlled multiplex PCR. As for the original processing: Nucleated cell counts per sample were estimated from amplification of reference gene primers within the assay. To quantify the absolute abundance of each unique TCRbeta CDR3 rearrangement, sequence reads were collapsed and filtered. For each sample, productive Simpson clonality was calculated as the square root of Simpson's diversity index across productive rearrangements. TCRdb took over this immuneACCESS table, retaining in-frame rearrangements with V and J assigned. Such tables are incomplete; in checked studies, under half of the missing clones stem from an unresolved V gene, and the remainder is unexplained. The V and J calls and the clone size are those of that table, but D and trimming were determined from the DNA. For this sample the table gives 250,000 to 350,000 clones, of which about 81% were detected only once. More than 1.1% of the sample rests with the top ten.

Sequencing was carried out using peripheral blood. The rearranged segments are TRBV2 and TRBJ2-2, with the D segment identity uncertain. The sequence came from a human donor with COVID-19, enrolled during active disease. The donor label of this sample is uncertain. Read as DNA, the sequence is TGTGCCAGCAGCCCCGCCGGGGAGCTGTTTTTT. Protein translation: CASSPAGELFF.